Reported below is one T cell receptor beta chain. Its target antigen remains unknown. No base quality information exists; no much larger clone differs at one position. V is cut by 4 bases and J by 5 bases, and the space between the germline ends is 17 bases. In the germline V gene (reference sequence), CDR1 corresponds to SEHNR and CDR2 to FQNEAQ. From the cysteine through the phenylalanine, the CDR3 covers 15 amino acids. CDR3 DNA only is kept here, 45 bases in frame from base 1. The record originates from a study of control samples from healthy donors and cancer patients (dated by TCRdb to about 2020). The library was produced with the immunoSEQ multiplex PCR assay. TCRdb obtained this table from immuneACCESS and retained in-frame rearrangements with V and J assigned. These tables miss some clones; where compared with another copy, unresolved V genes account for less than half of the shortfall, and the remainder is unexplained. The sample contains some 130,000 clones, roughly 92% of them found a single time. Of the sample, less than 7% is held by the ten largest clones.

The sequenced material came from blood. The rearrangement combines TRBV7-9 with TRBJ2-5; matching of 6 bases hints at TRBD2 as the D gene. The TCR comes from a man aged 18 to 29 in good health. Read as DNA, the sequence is TGTGCCAGCAGCTACTTAGCGGTAACGGGGGAGACCCAGTACTTC. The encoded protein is CASSYLAVTGETQYF.